This TCR beta chain was sequenced for a study of CD8+CD57+ T cells in acquired aplastic anemia. The study, taken as a whole, reports: Sharing between patients and controls was observed for twenty-nine CD8+ CDR3 sequences.

Both TCR beta VDJ combination and CDR3 sequence profiling were carried out. Genomic DNA was the template for this profiling. One entry per CDR3 protein results from TCRdb running MiXCR on the reads. The table lists about 170,000 distinct CDR3 sequences, 55% to 70% of them singletons, with about 50% in the top ten. This CDR3 has 17 amino acids. V dropped 0 bases and J dropped 9; count of bases not matched to a gene: 11. CDR1 is LNHNV, CDR2 YYDKDF, per germline (reference sequence). As regards this clonotype: Its antigen is unknown.

The sequenced sample consisted of sorted CD4+, CD8+, or CD8+CD57+ T cells (not recorded which) from PBMCs. The chain has TRBV15 and TRBJ2-1; TRBD2 matches at 10 bases. This TCR came from a human donor in good health. CDR3 nucleotides: TGTGCCACCAGCAGAGATCGTGCTAGCGGGAGTCGGCCTGAGCAGTTCTTC. Its protein is CATSRDRASGSRPEQFF. Variable domain in full (rest from reference TRBV15 and TRBJ2-1): DAMVIQNPRYQVTQFGKPVTLSCSQTLNHNVMYWYQQKSSQAPKLLFHYYDKDFNNEADTPDNFQSRRPNTSFCFLDIRSPGLGDTAMYLCATSRDRASGSRPEQFFGPGTRLTVL.